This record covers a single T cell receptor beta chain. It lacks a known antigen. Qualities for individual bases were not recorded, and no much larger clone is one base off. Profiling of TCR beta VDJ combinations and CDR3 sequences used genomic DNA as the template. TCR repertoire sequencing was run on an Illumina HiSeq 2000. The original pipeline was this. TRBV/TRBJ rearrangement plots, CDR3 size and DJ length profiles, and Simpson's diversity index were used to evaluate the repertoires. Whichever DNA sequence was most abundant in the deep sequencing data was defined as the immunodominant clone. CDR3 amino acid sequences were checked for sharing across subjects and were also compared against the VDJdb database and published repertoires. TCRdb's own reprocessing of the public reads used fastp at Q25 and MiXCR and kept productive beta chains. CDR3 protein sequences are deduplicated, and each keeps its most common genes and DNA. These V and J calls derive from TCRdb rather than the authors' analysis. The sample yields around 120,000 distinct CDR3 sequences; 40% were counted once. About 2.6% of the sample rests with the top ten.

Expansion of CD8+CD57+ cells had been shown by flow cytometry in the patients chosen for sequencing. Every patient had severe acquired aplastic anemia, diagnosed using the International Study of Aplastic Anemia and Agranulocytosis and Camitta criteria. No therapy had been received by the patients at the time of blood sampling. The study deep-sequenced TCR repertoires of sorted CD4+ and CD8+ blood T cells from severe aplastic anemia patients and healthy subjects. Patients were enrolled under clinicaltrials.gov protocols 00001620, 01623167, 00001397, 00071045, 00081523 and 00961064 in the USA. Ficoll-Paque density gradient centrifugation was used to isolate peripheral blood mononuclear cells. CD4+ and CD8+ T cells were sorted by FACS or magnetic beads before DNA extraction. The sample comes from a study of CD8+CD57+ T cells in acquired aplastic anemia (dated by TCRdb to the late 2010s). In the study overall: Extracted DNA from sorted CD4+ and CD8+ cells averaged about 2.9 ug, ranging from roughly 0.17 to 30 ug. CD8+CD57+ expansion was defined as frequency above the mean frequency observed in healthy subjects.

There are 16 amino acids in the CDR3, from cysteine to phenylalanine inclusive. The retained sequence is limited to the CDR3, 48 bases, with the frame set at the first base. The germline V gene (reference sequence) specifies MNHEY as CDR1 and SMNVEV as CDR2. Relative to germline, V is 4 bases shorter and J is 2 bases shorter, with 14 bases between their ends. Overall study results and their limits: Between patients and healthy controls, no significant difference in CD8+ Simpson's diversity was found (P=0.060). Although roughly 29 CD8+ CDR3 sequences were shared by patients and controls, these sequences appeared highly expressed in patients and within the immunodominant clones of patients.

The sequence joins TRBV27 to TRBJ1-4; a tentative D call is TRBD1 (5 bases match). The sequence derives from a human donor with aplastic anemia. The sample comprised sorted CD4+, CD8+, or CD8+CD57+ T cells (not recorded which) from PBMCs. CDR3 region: CASSWTQGTTNEKLFF. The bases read TGTGCCAGCAGTTGGACGCAGGGAACCACTAATGAAAAACTGTTTTTT.